Below, 15 T cell receptor beta chains from the same sample are listed, as sequenced in a study of beta chain features in type 1 diabetes. Study observations and caveats: When Type 1 diabetes patients were examined, their TCRB CDR3s proved moderately but significantly shorter in all four CD4+ subsets.

Sequencing targeted expressed TCRB transcripts, as all isolated RNA had been reverse transcribed. Profiled with immunoSEQ multiplex PCR; TCRdb holds only in-frame clones, not every one. This table has some 200,000 clones, around 16% appearing once. These receptors are not linked to any known antigen. Sequences were obtained from naive CD4+ T cells from blood. The receptors were sampled from a young man with type 1 diabetes.

In this sample, this clone turned up a few times. V is TRBV5-6 and J is TRBJ2-6; D not resolved. The CDR3 has 17 amino acids. V was clipped by 0 bases and J by 0 bases, with 10 bases between them. Per the germline V gene, CDR1 is SGHDT and CDR2 is YYEEEE. The CDR3 sequence: CASSLDGYFSGANVLTF. Written as DNA, the CDR3 is TGTGCCAGCAGCTTGGATGGATACTTCTCTGGGGCCAACGTCCTGACTTTC.

A few counts support this clone. This rearrangement joins TRBV12-5 to TRBJ2-7; 7 positions agree with TRBD1. V shed 1 base and J 5 bases; nucleotides not matched to a gene: 2. Germline values: CDR1 LGHNT, CDR2 FRNRAP. The CDR3 has 13 amino acids. This CDR3 reads CASGLGQGNEQYF. CDR3 nucleotides: TGTGCTAGTGGTTTGGGACAGGGTAACGAGCAGTACTTC.

The chain employs TRBV28 and TRBJ2-7, with 7 bases matching TRBD1. Trimming removed 5 bases from V and 0 bases from J; junction bases left unmatched: 7. Germline CDR1 reads MDHEN; CDR2 reads SYDVKM. The CDR3 spans 15 residues. This CDR3 reads CASSTSGTASYEQYF. The CDR3 DNA follows: TGTGCCAGCAGTACTTCCGGGACAGCCTCCTACGAGCAGTACTTC.

This clone occurred a few times. One junction end disagrees with the germline gene, perhaps due to a read error. The CDR3 nucleotides are TGTGCCTGGAGTGTGGGGAGCCACCACTTTAACTTC. Translated, it gives CAWSVGSHHFNF. V gene TRBV30 combines with J gene TRBJ2-5; possible D gene TRBD2, 5 bases. The CDR3 is 12 amino acids. Looked up from germline, CDR1 is GTSNPN and CDR2 is SVGIG (reference sequence).

J is TRBJ2-3 and V is TRBV6-6, with 8 bases lining up with TRBD1. Germline values: CDR1 MNHNY, CDR2 SVGAGI (reference sequence). This CDR3 region has 15 residues. The ends lost 5 bases at V and 1 base at J; junction bases unmatched: 5. The chain's CDR3 is CASSRPGQGTDTQYF. DNA for the CDR3: TGTGCCAGCAGTCGACCGGGACAGGGCACAGATACGCAGTATTTT.

V gene TRBV30 combines with J gene TRBJ1-1; D is undetermined. CDR1 and CDR2 (germline): GTSNPN, SVGIG (reference sequence). The CDR3 extends over 13 amino acids. Trimming cost V 0 bases and J 0 bases, with 5 bases left between them. The chain's CDR3 is CAWSVKVNTEAFF. In DNA form, the CDR3 reads TGTGCCTGGAGTGTCAAGGTGAACACTGAAGCTTTCTTT.

This clone has a handful of counts. This chain connects TRBV4-2 to TRBJ2-3, with TRBD2 matching 14 bases. Trimming took 3 bases from V and 5 from J; bases not matched to a gene: 7. Germline values: CDR1 LGHNA, CDR2 YNFKEQ. The CDR3 is 17 amino acids. The DNA of the CDR3 is TGTGCCAGCAGCCAGGCGACTAGCGGGAGGGGTGTAGATACGCAGTATTTT. This sequence encodes CASSQATSGRGVDTQYF.

This clone was found a few times. This sequence joins TRBV10-3 and TRBJ1-1, with 7 nucleotides matching TRBD1. CDR3 length equals 14 residues. The germline V gene encodes CDR1 ENHRY and CDR2 SYGVKD. Trimming at V came to 5 bases and at J to 4 bases, leaving 7 bases not matched to a gene. CDR3 residues: CAISIQGISTEAFF. Here the CDR3 DNA reads TGTGCCATCAGTATACAGGGGATAAGCACTGAAGCTTTCTTT.

The chain has TRBV4-1 and TRBJ2-3; D might be TRBD1 or TRBD2, each matching 7 bases. This CDR3 spans 16 amino acids. The germline V gene encodes CDR1 MGHRA and CDR2 YSYEKL. V gave up 3 bases and J gave up 7 bases, with 20 bases separating them. The chain's CDR3 is CASSHPTGTAGYTQYF. DNA of the CDR3: TGCGCCAGCAGCCACCCCACCGGGACAGCGGGGTATACGCAGTATTTT.

The rearrangement joins TRBV4-3 to TRBJ2-5; 10 bases map to TRBD1. The germline V gene encodes CDR1 LGHNA and CDR2 YSLEER. The V segment lost 0 bases and the J segment 6 bases; nucleotides outside the gene matches: 7. There are 16 residues in the CDR3. The CDR3 here is CASSQDVRDRGQTQYF. CDR3 DNA sequence: TGCGCCAGCAGCCAAGATGTGAGGGACAGGGGACAGACCCAGTACTTC.

A few counts support this clone. The chain uses TRBV7-9 and TRBJ2-3; possibly TRBD1 for D (6 bases). The germline gives CDR1 SEHNR, CDR2 FQNEAQ (reference sequence). V gave up 6 bases and J gave up 1 base, with 20 bases separating them. The CDR3 is 17 residues long. The CDR3 DNA reads as TGTGCCAGCAGACCAGCCCTTGGGGGCGTTGGCACAGATACGCAGTATTTT. Translated, it gives CASRPALGGVGTDTQYF.

This clone occurred a few times. A read error may produce the germline difference seen at one junction end. Other DNA sequences in this specimen translate into the identical CDR3. The rearrangement links TRBV15 to TRBJ2-7; TRBD1 matches 9 bases. This CDR3 has 14 residues. Germline CDR1 LNHNV, CDR2 YYDKDF (reference sequence). The CDR3 DNA reads TGTGCCACTAGCAGGGGACAGGGCGCCTACGAGCAGTACTTC. The encoded protein is CATSRGQGAYEQYF.

This clone was seen more than once but under ten times. The chain couples TRBV2 to TRBJ1-4; 7 positions match TRBD1. The CDR3 consists of 17 residues. The germline gives CDR1 SNHLY, CDR2 FYNNEI. With V trimmed by 6 bases and J by 5 bases, 15 bases remained unmatched. CDR3 sequence reads: CASSRRTGPEVNEKLFF. The CDR3 DNA is TGTGCCAGCAGCAGACGGACAGGCCCCGAGGTGAATGAAAAACTGTTTTTT.

This chain connects TRBV29-1 to TRBJ2-1, with 16 bases matching TRBD2. The CDR3 length is 17 residues. Germline values: CDR1 SQVTM, CDR2 ANQGSEA. Unmatched junction bases numbered 14, after V lost 7 bases and J lost 8 bases. CDR3 amino acids: CSADGPGLAGGLDEQFF. The CDR3 DNA is TGCAGCGCGGACGGGCCGGGACTAGCGGGAGGGCTAGATGAGCAGTTCTTC.

The chain couples TRBV30 to TRBJ1-1; 9 bases fit TRBD1. CDR1 GTSNPN and CDR2 SVGIG come from the germline V gene (reference sequence). V lost 3 bases to trimming and J lost 5 bases; unmatched junction nucleotides: 10. The CDR3 runs 15 residues. CDR3 in DNA: TGTGCCTGGAGAACCCCCGGGACAGGGAAGACTGAAGCTTTCTTT. Translating gives CAWRTPGTGKTEAFF.